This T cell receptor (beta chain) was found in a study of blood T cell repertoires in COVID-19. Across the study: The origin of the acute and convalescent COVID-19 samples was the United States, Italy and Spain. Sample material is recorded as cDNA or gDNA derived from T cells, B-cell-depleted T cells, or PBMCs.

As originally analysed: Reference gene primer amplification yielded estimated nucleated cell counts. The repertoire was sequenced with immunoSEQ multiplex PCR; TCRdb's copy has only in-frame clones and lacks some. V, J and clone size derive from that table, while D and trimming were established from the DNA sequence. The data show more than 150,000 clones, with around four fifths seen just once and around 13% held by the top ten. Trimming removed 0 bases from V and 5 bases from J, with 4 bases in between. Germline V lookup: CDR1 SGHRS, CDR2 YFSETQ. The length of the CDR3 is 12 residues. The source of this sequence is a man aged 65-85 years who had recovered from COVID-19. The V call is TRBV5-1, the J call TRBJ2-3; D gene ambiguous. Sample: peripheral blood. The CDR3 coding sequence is TGCGCCAGCAGCTTGGCACAAGATACGCAGTATTTT. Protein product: CASSLAQDTQYF.